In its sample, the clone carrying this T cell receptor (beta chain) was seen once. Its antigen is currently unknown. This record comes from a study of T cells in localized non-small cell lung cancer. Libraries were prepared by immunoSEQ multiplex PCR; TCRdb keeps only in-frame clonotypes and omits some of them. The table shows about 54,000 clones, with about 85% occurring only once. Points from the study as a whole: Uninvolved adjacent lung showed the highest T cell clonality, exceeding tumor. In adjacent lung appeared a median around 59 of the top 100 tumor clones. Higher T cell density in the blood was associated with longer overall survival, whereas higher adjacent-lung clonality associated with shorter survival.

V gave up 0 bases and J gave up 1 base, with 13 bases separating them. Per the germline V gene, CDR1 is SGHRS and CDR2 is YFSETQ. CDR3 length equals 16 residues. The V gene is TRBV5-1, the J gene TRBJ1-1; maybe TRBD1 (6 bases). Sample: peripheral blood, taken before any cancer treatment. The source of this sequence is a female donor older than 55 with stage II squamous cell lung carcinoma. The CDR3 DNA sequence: TGCGCCAGCAGCTTGGTTCAGGGGCTCGAGAACACTGAAGCTTTCTTT. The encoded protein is CASSLVQGLENTEAFF.